Included here is one T cell receptor (beta chain) sequence, with context. Original processing methods: Amplifying reference gene primers gave estimates of nucleated cell counts. Sequencing was performed with immunoSEQ multiplex PCR; in TCRdb, only in-frame clones are kept and a portion is missing. V and J calls and clone size are copied from that table; D and trimming were computed from the DNA. The table lists 350,000 to 450,000 clones, 80% to 95% of them singletons. The source of the sample is a study of blood T cell repertoires in COVID-19. Whole-study context: In each case, the material was cDNA or gDNA derived from T cells, B-cell-depleted T cells, or PBMCs.

Cohorts were assigned according to the clinical history that participants reported. Individuals in the exposed group had encountered a COVID-19 case within 2 weeks preceding study entry. The CDR3 is 16 residues long. V trimming: 4 bases; J trimming: 8 bases; junction bases outside the gene matches: 9. CDR1 SGDLS and CDR2 YYNGEE come from the germline V gene. Sequencing was carried out using PBMCs or T cells enriched from blood (not recorded which). The genes are TRBV9 and TRBJ1-4, with 12 nucleotides matching TRBD1. The source is a woman between 35 and 50 years old who had been exposed to COVID-19. In DNA form, the CDR3 reads TGTGCCAGCAGCCCGGGGACAGGGGGCCTTGGGGAAAAACTGTTTTTT. Amino acids: CASSPGTGGLGEKLFF.